This is a list of T cell receptor beta chains from one sample in a study of human T cells and chemical hapten exposure. MiXCR, run by TCRdb on the RACE reads, gives a single entry per CDR3 protein. Among 250,000 to 300,000 distinct CDR3 sequences listed, about 7.7% were seen once. The sample in question was whole blood, obtained in connection with sensitization to the hapten diphenylcyclopropenone (DPC). The receptors were sampled from a man aged 18 to 30 with alopecia areata. Some clones in this sample may be carry-over from other donors' samples. Each CDR3 is given with its conserved first and last residue. The D gene is left open where the match is weak. Some rows have no size entry. The others give once, few or many, or a class for an expanded clone.

V gene	J gene	clone size	CDR3 length	D gene	CDR3 protein	CDR3 DNA
TRBV29-1	TRBJ1-2	few	13	-	CSVDHPGSPGYTF	TGCAGCGTCGACCACCCGGGAAGCCCAGGCTACACCTTC
TRBV5-4	TRBJ2-5	few	12	-	CASGRDLETQYF	TGTGCCAGCGGCAGGGATTTGGAGACCCAGTACTTC
TRBV6-5	TRBJ1-1	-	15	-	CASSYSRRGNTEAFF	TGTGCCAGCAGTTACTCGAGGAGGGGGAACACTGAAGCTTTCTTT
TRBV6-2/TRBV6-3	TRBJ2-3	many	14	-	CASRSRGSTDTQYF	TGTGCCAGCAGATCGCGGGGTAGCACAGATACGCAGTATTTT
TRBV11-2	TRBJ2-7	-	15	-	CASSLLKGRAYEQYF	TGTGCCAGCAGCTTACTTAAAGGCAGAGCCTACGAGCAGTACTTC
TRBV5-1	TRBJ2-5	few	16	TRBD1	CASSRNPGQGQETQYF	TGCGCCAGCAGCAGGAACCCGGGACAGGGGCAAGAGACCCAGTACTTC
TRBV4-1	TRBJ2-4	few	18	-	CASSHLFRQGLAKNIQYF	TGCGCCAGCAGCCACCTTTTTCGACAGGGACTAGCCAAAAACATTCAGTACTTC
TRBV7-9	TRBJ1-3	once	14	-	CASSLQQTGNTIYF	TGTGCCAGCAGCTTACAGCAAACTGGAAACACCATATATTTT
TRBV27	TRBJ1-1	few	15	-	CASSPLDEGHTEAFF	TGTGCCAGCAGTCCCCTGGACGAGGGGCACACTGAAGCTTTCTTT
TRBV6-6	TRBJ1-2	few	15	-	CASSYSTGAGYGYTF	TGTGCCAGCAGTTACTCGACGGGGGCTGGCTATGGCTACACCTTC
TRBV6-5	TRBJ1-2	-	12	-	CASFEKGPGYTF	TGTGCCAGCTTTGAGAAGGGGCCGGGCTACACCTTC
TRBV9	TRBJ2-3	-	17	TRBD2	CASSDPTSGGAEDTQYF	TGTGCCAGCAGCGACCCCACGAGCGGGGGGGCCGAAGATACGCAGTATTTT
TRBV7-9	TRBJ2-3	few	15	-	CASSPGDGRTDTQYF	TGTGCCAGCAGCCCAGGCGACGGCCGCACAGATACGCAGTATTTT
TRBV3-1	TRBJ2-2	few	14	-	CASSQDPNTGELFF	TGTGCCAGCAGCCAAGACCCGAACACCGGGGAGCTGTTTTTT
TRBV27	TRBJ1-5	-	17	TRBD1	CASSLFGTAPYNQPQHF	TGTGCCAGCAGTTTATTCGGGACAGCACCCTACAATCAGCCCCAGCATTTT
TRBV9	TRBJ2-5	many	15	TRBD2	CASSVWSSGQETQYF	TGTGCCAGCAGCGTTTGGTCTAGCGGGCAAGAGACCCAGTACTTC
TRBV7-2	TRBJ2-1	-	16	TRBD1	CASSLRGDRAYNEQFF	TGTGCCAGCAGTCTTAGGGGGGACAGGGCCTACAATGAGCAGTTCTTC
TRBV29-1	TRBJ2-6	many	16	-	CSVEDSRRPGANVLTF	TGCAGCGTTGAAGATAGCCGAAGGCCTGGGGCCAACGTCCTGACTTTC
TRBV6-5	TRBJ2-4	once	16	-	CASSYAVAVAKNIQYF	TGTGCCAGCAGTTACGCCGTCGCCGTAGCCAAAAACATTCAGTACTTC
TRBV29-1	TRBJ2-5	-	14	-	CSVAVRVGQETQYF	TGCAGCGTTGCCGTTCGGGTTGGCCAAGAGACCCAGTACTTC
TRBV27	TRBJ1-4	-	13	TRBD1	CASRTGRNEKLFF	TGTGCCAGTCGGACAGGGCGGAATGAAAAACTGTTTTTT
TRBV11-2	TRBJ1-1	few	15	TRBD1	CASSSPGQGYTEAFF	TGTGCCAGCAGCTCGCCGGGACAGGGGTATACTGAAGCTTTCTTT
TRBV11-2	TRBJ2-1	-	20	TRBD2	CASSPHPPLGLAGGVGEQFF	TGTGCCAGCAGCCCTCACCCCCCATTGGGACTAGCGGGGGGTGTGGGAGAGCAGTTCTTC
TRBV27	TRBJ1-6	-	17	-	CASSISPEPTSNSPLHF	TGTGCCAGCAGTATCTCCCCGGAGCCGACGAGCAATTCACCCCTCCACTTT
TRBV12-3/TRBV12-4	TRBJ1-4	few	14	-	CASNLRGSNEKLFF	TGTGCCAGCAACCTGAGGGGGAGTAATGAAAAACTGTTTTTT
TRBV6-5	TRBJ1-1	few	15	-	CASRPKGPGNTEAFF	TGTGCCAGCAGGCCTAAGGGACCGGGGAACACTGAAGCTTTCTTT
TRBV29-1	TRBJ1-2	many	12	-	CSGGWTDNYYTF	TGCAGCGGTGGTTGGACAGATAACTACTACACCTTC
TRBV3-2	TRBJ1-5	many	16	-	CASSQDSIEINQAQHF	TGTGCCAGCAGCCAAGATAGTATCGAAATTAATCAGGCCCAGCATTTT
TRBV5-1	TRBJ2-5	many	13	-	CASSQGPQETQYF	TGCGCCAGCAGCCAGGGACCTCAAGAGACCCAGTACTTC
TRBV7-8	TRBJ2-2	few	17	TRBD2	CASSPRRLAGYDGELFF	TGTGCCAGCAGCCCTAGAAGACTAGCGGGGTACGACGGGGAGCTGTTTTTT
TRBV4-3	TRBJ2-5	few	16	TRBD2	CASSQGGLAEQETQYF	TGCGCCAGCAGCCAAGGTGGACTAGCGGAGCAAGAGACCCAGTACTTC
TRBV6-2/TRBV6-3	TRBJ1-1	many	14	TRBD1	CASSWDRLNTEAFF	TGTGCCAGCAGTTGGGACAGGCTGAACACTGAAGCTTTCTTT
TRBV6-5	TRBJ1-1	-	17	-	CASSYLGQRLGDTEAFF	TGTGCCAGCAGTTATCTAGGACAGAGGCTTGGGGACACTGAAGCTTTCTTT
TRBV19	TRBJ1-2	few	14	-	CASSINTGNYGYTF	TGTGCCAGTAGTATAAATACAGGGAACTATGGCTACACCTTC
TRBV7-9	TRBJ2-3	few	17	TRBD2	CASSRGLAGARADTQYF	TGTGCCAGCAGCCGAGGACTAGCGGGGGCCCGGGCAGATACGCAGTATTTT
TRBV6-2/TRBV6-3	TRBJ2-1	-	13	-	CASKEDVNNEQFF	TGTGCCAGCAAAGAGGACGTAAACAATGAGCAGTTCTTC
TRBV14	TRBJ2-1	-	13	-	CASSPGLWNEQFF	TGTGCCAGCAGTCCCGGGTTATGGAATGAGCAGTTCTTC
TRBV6-5	TRBJ1-1	-	15	TRBD1	CASSYSTGGMTEAFF	TGTGCCAGCAGTTACTCGACAGGGGGGATGACTGAAGCTTTCTTT
TRBV5-1	TRBJ2-3	many	16	TRBD2	CASSLRSSGETDTQYF	TGCGCCAGCAGCTTGAGGTCTAGCGGGGAGACAGATACGCAGTATTTT
TRBV10-3	TRBJ1-3	many	14	-	CAISGGSSGNTIYF	TGTGCCATCAGCGGAGGATCCTCTGGAAACACCATATATTTT
TRBV7-9	TRBJ2-3	few	12	-	CASSSPTDAQYF	TGTGCCAGCAGCTCTCCCACAGATGCGCAGTATTTT
TRBV28	TRBJ2-2	few	15	TRBD1	CASRPGTGDLGELFF	TGTGCCAGCAGACCCGGGACAGGGGATCTCGGGGAGCTGTTTTTT
TRBV3-1	TRBJ2-7	many	13	-	CASSKESSYEQYF	TGTGCCAGCAGCAAAGAAAGCTCCTACGAGCAGTACTTC
TRBV3-1	TRBJ2-7	few	16	-	CASSHFSVGTLYEQYF	TGTGCCAGCAGCCACTTCTCTGTTGGGACACTCTACGAGCAGTACTTC
TRBV5-1	TRBJ2-5	-	15	-	CASSSGDRTEETQYF	TGCGCCAGCAGCTCCGGCGACAGGACGGAGGAGACCCAGTACTTC
TRBV10-3	TRBJ2-3	-	18	TRBD1	CAISDSGRGTGRTDTQYF	TGTGCCATCAGTGACAGTGGAAGGGGGACAGGACGCACAGATACGCAGTATTTT
TRBV7-9	TRBJ2-3	-	13	-	CASSFLGASTQYF	TGTGCCAGCAGCTTCTTGGGTGCCAGTACGCAGTATTTT
TRBV7-2	TRBJ1-5	-	12	-	CASSKNNQPQHF	TGTGCCAGCAGCAAGAACAATCAGCCCCAGCATTTT